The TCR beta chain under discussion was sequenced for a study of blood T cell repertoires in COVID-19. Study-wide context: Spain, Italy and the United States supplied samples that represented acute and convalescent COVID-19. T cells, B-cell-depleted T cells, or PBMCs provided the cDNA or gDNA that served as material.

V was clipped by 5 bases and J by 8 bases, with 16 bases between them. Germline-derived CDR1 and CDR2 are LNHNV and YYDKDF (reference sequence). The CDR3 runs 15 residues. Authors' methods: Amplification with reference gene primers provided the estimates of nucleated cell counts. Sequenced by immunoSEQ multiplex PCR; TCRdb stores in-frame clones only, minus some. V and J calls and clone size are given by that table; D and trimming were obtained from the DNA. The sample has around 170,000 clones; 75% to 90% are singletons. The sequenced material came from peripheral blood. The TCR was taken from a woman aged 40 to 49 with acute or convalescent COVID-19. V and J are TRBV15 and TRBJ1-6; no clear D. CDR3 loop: CATSPRVKVDSPLHF. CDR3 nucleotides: TGTGCCACCAGCCCACGGGTCAAAGTGGATTCACCCCTCCACTTT.